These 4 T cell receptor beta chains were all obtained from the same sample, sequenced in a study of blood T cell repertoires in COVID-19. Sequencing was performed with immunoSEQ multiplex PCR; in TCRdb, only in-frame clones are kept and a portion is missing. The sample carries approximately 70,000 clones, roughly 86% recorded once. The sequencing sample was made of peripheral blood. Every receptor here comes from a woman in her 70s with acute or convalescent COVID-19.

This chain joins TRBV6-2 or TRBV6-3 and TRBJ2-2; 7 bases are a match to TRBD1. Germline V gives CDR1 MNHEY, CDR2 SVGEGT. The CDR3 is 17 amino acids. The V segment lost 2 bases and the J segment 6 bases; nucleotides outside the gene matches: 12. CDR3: CASSYLAYNQGAGELFF. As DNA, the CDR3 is TGTGCCAGCAGTTACCTCGCCTATAACCAGGGGGCCGGGGAGCTGTTTTTT.

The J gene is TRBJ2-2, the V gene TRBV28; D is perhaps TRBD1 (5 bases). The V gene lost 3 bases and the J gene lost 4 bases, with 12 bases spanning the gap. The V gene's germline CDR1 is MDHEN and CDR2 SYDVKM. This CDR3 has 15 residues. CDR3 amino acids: CASSFQGSPTGELFF. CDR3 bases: TGTGCCAGCAGTTTTCAGGGCAGCCCCACCGGGGAGCTGTTTTTT.

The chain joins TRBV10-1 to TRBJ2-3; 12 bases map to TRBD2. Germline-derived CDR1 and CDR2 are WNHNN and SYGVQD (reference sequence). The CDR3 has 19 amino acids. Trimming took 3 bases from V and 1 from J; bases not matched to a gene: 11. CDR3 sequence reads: CASSDYSSGGARGTDTQYF. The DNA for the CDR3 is TGCGCCAGCAGTGATTATTCTAGCGGGGGGGCCCGAGGCACAGATACGCAGTATTTT.

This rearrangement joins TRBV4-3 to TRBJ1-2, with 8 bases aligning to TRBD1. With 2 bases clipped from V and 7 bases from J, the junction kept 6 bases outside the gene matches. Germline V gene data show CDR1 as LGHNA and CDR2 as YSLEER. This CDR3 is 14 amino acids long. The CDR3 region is CASSQLAGGSGYTF. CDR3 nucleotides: TGCGCCAGCAGCCAACTCGCAGGGGGCAGTGGCTACACCTTC.